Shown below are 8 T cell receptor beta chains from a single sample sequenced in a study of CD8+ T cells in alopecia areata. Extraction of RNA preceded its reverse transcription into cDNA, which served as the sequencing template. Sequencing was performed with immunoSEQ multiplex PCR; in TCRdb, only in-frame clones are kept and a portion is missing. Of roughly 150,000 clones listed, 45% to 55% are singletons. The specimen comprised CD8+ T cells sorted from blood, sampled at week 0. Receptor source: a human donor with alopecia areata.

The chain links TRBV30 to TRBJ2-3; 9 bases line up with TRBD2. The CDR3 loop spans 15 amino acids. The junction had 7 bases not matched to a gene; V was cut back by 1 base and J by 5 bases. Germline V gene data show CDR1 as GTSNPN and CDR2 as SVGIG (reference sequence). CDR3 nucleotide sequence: TGTGCCTGGAGTGGGAGCGGGGGGCCCGGAGATACGCAGTATTTT. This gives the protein CAWSGSGGPGDTQYF.

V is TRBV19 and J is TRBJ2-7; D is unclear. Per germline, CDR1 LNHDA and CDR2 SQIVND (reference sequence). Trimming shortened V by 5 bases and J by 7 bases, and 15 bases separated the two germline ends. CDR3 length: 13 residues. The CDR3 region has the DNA TGTGCCAGTAGTCCGGGCCTCCGTGGGGAGCAGTACTTC. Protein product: CASSPGLRGEQYF.

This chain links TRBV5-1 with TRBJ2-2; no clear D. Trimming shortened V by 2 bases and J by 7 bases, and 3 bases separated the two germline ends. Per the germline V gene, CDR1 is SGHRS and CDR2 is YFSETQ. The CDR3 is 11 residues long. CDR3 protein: CASSFGGELFF. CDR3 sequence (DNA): TGCGCCAGCAGCTTCGGCGGGGAGCTGTTTTTT.

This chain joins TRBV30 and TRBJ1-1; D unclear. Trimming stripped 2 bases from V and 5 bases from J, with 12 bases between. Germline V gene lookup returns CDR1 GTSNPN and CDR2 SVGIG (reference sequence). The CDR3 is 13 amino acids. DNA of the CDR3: TGTGCCTGGAGTCAGGCAGGTCGGACTGAAGCTTTCTTT. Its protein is CAWSQAGRTEAFF.

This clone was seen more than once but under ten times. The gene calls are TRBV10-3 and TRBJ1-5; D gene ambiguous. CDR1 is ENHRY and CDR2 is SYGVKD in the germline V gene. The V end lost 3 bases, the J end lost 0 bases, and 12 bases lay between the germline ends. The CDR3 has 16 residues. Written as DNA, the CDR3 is TGTGCCATCAGTGATTCCCTGTCGAGTAGCAATCAGCCCCAGCATTTT. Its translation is CAISDSLSSSNQPQHF.

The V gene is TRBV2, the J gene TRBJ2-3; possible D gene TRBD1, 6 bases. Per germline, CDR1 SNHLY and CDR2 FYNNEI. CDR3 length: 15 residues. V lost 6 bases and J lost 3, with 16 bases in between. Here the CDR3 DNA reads TGTGCCAGCAGCGAACAGGGAAGGTTTACAGATACGCAGTATTTT. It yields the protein CASSEQGRFTDTQYF.

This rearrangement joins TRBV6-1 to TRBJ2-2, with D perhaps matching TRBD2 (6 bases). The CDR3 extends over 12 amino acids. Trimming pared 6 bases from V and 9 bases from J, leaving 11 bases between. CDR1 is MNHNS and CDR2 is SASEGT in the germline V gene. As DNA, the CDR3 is TGTGCCAGCAGCCCGGGGGTTAGGGAGCTGTTTTTT. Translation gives CASSPGVRELFF.

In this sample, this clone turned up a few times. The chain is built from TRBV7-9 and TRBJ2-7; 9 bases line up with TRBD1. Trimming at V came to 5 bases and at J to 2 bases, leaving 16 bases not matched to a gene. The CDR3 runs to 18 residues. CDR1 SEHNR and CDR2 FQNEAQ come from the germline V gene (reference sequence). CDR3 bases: TGTGCCAGCAGCCGCCGGGACAGGGTGGAGTCCGGGACCTACGAGCAGTACTTC. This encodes CASSRRDRVESGTYEQYF.